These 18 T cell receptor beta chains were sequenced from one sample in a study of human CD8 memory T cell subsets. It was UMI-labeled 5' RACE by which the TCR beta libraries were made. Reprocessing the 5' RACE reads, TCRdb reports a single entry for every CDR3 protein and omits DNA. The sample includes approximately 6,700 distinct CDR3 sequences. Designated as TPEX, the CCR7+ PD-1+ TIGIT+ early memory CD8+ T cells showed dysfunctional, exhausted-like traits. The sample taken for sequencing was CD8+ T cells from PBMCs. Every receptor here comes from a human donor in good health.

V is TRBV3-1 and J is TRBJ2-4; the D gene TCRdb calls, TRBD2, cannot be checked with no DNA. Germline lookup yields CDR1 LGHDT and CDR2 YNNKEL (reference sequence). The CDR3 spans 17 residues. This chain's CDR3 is CASSQAYGPLAKNIQYF.

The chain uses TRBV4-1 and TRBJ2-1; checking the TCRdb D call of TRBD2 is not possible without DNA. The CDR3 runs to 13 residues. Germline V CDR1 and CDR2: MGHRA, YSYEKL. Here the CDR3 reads CASSQGPSNEQFF.

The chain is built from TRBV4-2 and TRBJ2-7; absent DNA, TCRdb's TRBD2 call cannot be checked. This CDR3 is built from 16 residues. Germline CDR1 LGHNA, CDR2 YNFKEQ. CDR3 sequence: CASSQTRAASSYEQYF.

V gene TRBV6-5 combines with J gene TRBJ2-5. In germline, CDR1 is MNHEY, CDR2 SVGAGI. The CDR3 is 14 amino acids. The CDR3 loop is CASSYSRDQETQYF.

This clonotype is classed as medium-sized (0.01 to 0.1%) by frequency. CDR3 loop: CSARVTGQANSPLHF. The chain joins TRBV20-1 to TRBJ1-6; TCRdb's D call of TRBD1 is untestable without DNA. Germline V gives CDR1 DFQATT, CDR2 SNEGSKA (reference sequence). CDR3 size: 15 residues.

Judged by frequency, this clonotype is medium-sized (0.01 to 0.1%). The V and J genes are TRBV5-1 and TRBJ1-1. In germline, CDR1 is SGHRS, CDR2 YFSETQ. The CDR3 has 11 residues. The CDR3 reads CASRTNTEAFF.

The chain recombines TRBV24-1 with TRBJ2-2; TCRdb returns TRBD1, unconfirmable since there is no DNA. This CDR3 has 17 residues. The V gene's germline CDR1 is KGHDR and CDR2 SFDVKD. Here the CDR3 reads CATSDLVGQGDTGELFF.

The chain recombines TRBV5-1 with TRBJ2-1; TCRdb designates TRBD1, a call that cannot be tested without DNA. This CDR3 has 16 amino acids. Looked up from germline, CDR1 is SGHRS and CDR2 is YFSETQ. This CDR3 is CASGQGSHGSYNEQFF. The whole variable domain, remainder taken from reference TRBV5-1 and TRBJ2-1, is KAGVTQTPRYLIKTRGQQVTLSCSPISGHRSVSWYQQTPGQGLQFLFEYFSETQRNKGNFPGRFSGRQFSNSRSEMNVSTLELGDSALYLCASGQGSHGSYNEQFFGPGTRLTVL.

CDR3 region: CAWSLGTTNEQFF. This chain joins TRBV30 and TRBJ2-1. The CDR3 sequence is 13 residues long. Looked up from germline, CDR1 is GTSNPN and CDR2 is SVGIG (reference sequence).

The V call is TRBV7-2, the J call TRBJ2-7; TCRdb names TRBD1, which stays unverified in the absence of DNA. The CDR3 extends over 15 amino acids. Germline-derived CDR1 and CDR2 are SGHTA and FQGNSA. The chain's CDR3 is CASSQTGGDLDEQYF.

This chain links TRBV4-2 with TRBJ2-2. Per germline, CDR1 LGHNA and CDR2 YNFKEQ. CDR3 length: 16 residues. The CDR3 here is CASSQEGREVTGELFF.

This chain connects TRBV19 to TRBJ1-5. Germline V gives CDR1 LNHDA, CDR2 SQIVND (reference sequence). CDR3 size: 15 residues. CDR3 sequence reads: CASSIDGGAHQPQHF.

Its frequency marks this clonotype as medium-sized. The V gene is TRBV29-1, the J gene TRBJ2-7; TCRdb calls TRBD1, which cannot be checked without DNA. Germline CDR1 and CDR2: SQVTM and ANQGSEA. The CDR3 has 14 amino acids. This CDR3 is CSVEEVGTNYEQYF.

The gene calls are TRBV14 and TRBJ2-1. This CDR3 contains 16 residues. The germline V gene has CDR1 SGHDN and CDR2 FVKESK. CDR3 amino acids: CASSQELGSYYNEQFF.

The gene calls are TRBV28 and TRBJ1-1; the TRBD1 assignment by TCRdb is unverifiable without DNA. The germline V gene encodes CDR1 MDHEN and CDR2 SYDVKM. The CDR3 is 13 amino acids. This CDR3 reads CASRLPGVTEAFF.

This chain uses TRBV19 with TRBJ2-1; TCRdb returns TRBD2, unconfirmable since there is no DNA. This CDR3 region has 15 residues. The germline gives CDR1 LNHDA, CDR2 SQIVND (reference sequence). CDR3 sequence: CASSSAPSGYNEQFF.

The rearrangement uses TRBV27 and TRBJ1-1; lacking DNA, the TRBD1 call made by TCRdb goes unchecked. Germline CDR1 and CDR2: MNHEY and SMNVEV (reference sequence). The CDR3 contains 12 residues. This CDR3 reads CASSSGTGEAFF.

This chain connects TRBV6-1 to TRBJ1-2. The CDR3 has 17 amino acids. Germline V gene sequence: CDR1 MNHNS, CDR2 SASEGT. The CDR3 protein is CASSERDSSPINYGYTF.